Below are 9 T cell receptor beta chains sequenced from a single sample in a study of shared clonotypes between healthy human individuals (dated by TCRdb to 2018 to 2021). The library relied on the immunoSEQ multiplex PCR assay. Not all clones reach the TCRdb copy of this immuneACCESS table, which keeps in-frame sequences only. Checked studies attribute under half of the gap to unresolved V genes and leave the rest unexplained. The sample has some 500,000 clones on record, roughly 95% of them singletons. Under 0.065% of the sample lies in the top ten. Material for sequencing was naive CD4+ T cells sorted from blood. The label giving this sample's cell subset or site can be read as: CD45RA+ positively selected. These receptors came from a woman between 25 and 40 years old in good health.

V and J are TRBV6-5 and TRBJ2-5, with D perhaps matching TRBD2 (5 bases). The CDR3 sequence is 15 residues long. Looked up from germline, CDR1 is MNHEY and CDR2 is SVGAGI. V lost 0 bases to trimming and J lost 11 bases, with 19 bases between them. In DNA form, the CDR3 reads TGTGCCAGCAGTTACTCGATTGTCAGCTCTGGGGAGCAGTACTTC. This translates into CASSYSIVSSGEQYF.

The V and J genes are TRBV28 and TRBJ2-5; 9 bases fit TRBD1. J gave up 5 bases and V 5 bases, and 6 bases lay outside the gene matches. The CDR3 is 14 residues long. Germline values: CDR1 MDHEN, CDR2 SYDVKM. The DNA for the CDR3 is TGTGCCAGCAGTGGGGGACAGGGTTGGGAGACCCAGTACTTC. Encoded protein: CASSGGQGWETQYF.

This clone came up once. V is TRBV11-2 and J is TRBJ2-1, with D perhaps matching TRBD1 (6 bases). Germline loops: CDR1 SGHAT, CDR2 FQNNGV. The V end lost 3 bases, the J end lost 10 bases, and 19 bases lay between the germline ends. The CDR3 is 15 residues long. The CDR3 region is CASSFSLVGRGEQFF. Here the CDR3 DNA reads TGTGCCAGCAGCTTCTCACTAGTGGGTAGGGGGGAGCAGTTCTTC.

V is TRBV19 and J is TRBJ2-2; the D is unclear. Germline CDR1 reads LNHDA; CDR2 reads SQIVND (reference sequence). This CDR3 comprises 13 residues. V lost 5 bases to trimming and J lost 8 bases, with 12 bases between them. CDR3 protein: CASSVHLSGELFF. The DNA of the CDR3 is TGTGCCAGTAGTGTACATCTATCTGGGGAGCTGTTTTTT.

V is TRBV7-9 and J is TRBJ2-7, with no clear D. Germline V lookup: CDR1 SEHNR, CDR2 FQNEAQ (reference sequence). Trimming cost V 1 base and J 6 bases, with 4 bases left between them. The CDR3 is 11 residues long. CDR3 sequence (DNA): TGTGCCAGCAGCTTAGGAGCCGAGCAGTACTTC. This encodes CASSLGAEQYF.

Only a few counts were recorded for this clone. This chain joins TRBV5-1 and TRBJ1-5; TRBD1 agrees at 7 bases. The germline V gene has CDR1 SGHRS and CDR2 YFSETQ. The CDR3 is 14 amino acids. The V and J ends lost 4 bases and 4 bases, in that order; junction bases with no gene match: 5. CDR3 sequence (DNA): TGCGCCAGCAGCCCGACAGGGCCGAATCAGCCCCAGCATTTT. It codes for CASSPTGPNQPQHF.

This chain uses TRBV5-1 with TRBJ2-7; no firm D call. The germline V and J ends were trimmed by 0 bases and 4 bases, with 11 bases remaining between them. In germline, CDR1 is SGHRS, CDR2 YFSETQ. The CDR3 has 14 residues. The CDR3 here is CASSLDSMRYEQYF. The DNA of the CDR3 is TGCGCCAGCAGCTTGGATAGTATGCGATACGAGCAGTACTTC.

The chain uses TRBV2 and TRBJ1-5; TRBD1 might be the D (5 bases). CDR1 and CDR2 from the germline V gene are SNHLY and FYNNEI. The CDR3 spans 13 residues. Trimming cost V 6 bases and J 6 bases, with 12 bases left between them. CDR3 sequence reads: CASSWTPRQPQHF. CDR3 bases: TGTGCCAGCAGCTGGACACCCCGTCAGCCCCAGCATTTT.

The chain has TRBV11-2 and TRBJ1-2; weak D call: TRBD1 (6 bases). V shed 5 bases and J shed 8 bases, with 12 bases lying between them. The CDR3 consists of 12 residues. Germline V gene sequence: CDR1 SGHAT, CDR2 FQNNGV. The CDR3 DNA follows: TGTGCCAGCAGCCAGGGGATGTGGGGCTACACCTTC. This gives the protein CASSQGMWGYTF.